This TCR beta chain is from a study of identical twins. The CDR3 runs 13 residues. V was cut by 6 bases and J by 0 bases, with 9 bases left in between. Germline V lookup: CDR1 DFQATT, CDR2 SNEGSKA (reference sequence). The sample holds a few counts of this clonotype. Each CDR3 protein gets one entry after TCRdb re-called the 5' RACE reads with MiXCR. The table includes 1,800,000 or so distinct CDR3 sequences, roughly a third detected once. The chain carries TRBV20-1 and TRBJ1-5, with unresolved D. Sequenced material: cord blood. This TCR was sampled from a newborn girl in good health. The CDR3 sequence is CSATLVSNQPQHF. The CDR3 DNA reads TGCAGTGCGACACTCGTTAGCAATCAGCCCCAGCATTTT.